The following is a T cell receptor (beta chain) sequence with its context. This entry belongs to a study of shared T cell receptors in the human thymus. Data came from immunoSEQ multiplex PCR; TCRdb stores just in-frame clones and leaves some out. Counted here are under 700,000 clones, approximately 78% occurring once; the ten biggest clones make up approximately 0.013%. V lost 5 bases and J 6 bases, leaving 23 bases between the germline ends. This CDR3 region has 17 residues. Germline-derived CDR1 and CDR2 are MDHEN and SYDVKM. This sample also appeared in a second study, on human thymus T cells. That work adds: From resections taken during corrective heart surgery, the thymus tissue was obtained. In thymic and blood repertoires alike, V and J usage looked biased. Related work found strong thymic repertoire overlap between unrelated individuals.

The J gene is TRBJ1-5, the V gene TRBV28, with a tentative D call TRBD1 (6 bases). The sequencing sample was made of thymocytes. This sequence originates from a boy in the first two years of life with a congenital heart defect. CDR3 DNA: TGTGCCAGCAGTGCCCCCCGAGGGCAGGGGCCCTTTCAGCCCCAGCATTTT. Translated: CASSAPRGQGPFQPQHF.